The source of this T cell receptor (beta chain) is a study of blood T cell repertoires in COVID-19. Study background: Whether acute or convalescent, the COVID-19 samples came from the United States, Italy and Spain. T cells, B-cell-depleted T cells, or PBMCs provided the cDNA or gDNA that served as material.

The CDR3 is 14 amino acids. Germline V CDR1 and CDR2: SGHRS, YFSETQ. V was cut by 0 bases and J by 8 bases, with 14 bases left in between. Authors' analysis steps: Amplification of reference gene primers was used by the study to estimate nucleated cell counts. Profiled with immunoSEQ multiplex PCR; TCRdb holds only in-frame clones, not every one. The V and J calls and clone size are taken from that table; D and trimming were inferred from the DNA. The data show roughly 160,000 clones, 65% to 85% seen once. Input material: peripheral blood. The clonotype originates from a woman in her fifties or sixties with acute or convalescent COVID-19. The chain joins TRBV5-1 to TRBJ1-2; D gene unclear. Written as DNA, the CDR3 is TGCGCCAGCAGCTTGGCCGGGGAGAGGGCGGGCTACACCTTC. This sequence encodes CASSLAGERAGYTF.